This section outlines one T cell receptor beta chain sequence together with its context. This clonotype came up many times. Its antigen is currently not known. There are no base qualities to consult, and no much larger clone falls within one base. This sample stems from a study of read filtering for tumor transcriptome and immune sequencing (dated by TCRdb to 2020 to 2021). For the wider study: The cohort was composed of 17 male and more than twelve female patients, with a mean age of approximately 62 years and an age range of about 45 to 90. By revised international staging, eight or nine patients were R-ISS I, about 15 were R-ISS II and 6 or 7 were R-ISS III. Whole-transcriptome libraries were prepared with the TruSeq RNA Access Library Prep Kit after DNase treatment. Per sample, about 4 to 10.27 million TCR-region mapped reads were obtained with IR-seq, compared with only roughly 85 to 1,300 with RNA-seq. Using the same bone marrow samples, the study compared TCR repertoires obtained by targeted immune repertoire sequencing with those obtained by bulk whole-transcriptome sequencing. One of the main goals was to work out a read-filtering strategy for immune repertoire data, in particular whether clonotypes backed by only a single read should be removed.

The paper as a whole reports these results and caveats: The correlation between IR-seq and RNA-seq shared clonotype proportions rose when single-read clonotypes were removed. In IR-seq, single-read clonotypes were approximately 80% of clonotypes but 3.5% to 4% of total reads; in RNA-seq they were 74.6% of clonotypes and 44.6% of reads. Rather than purified T cells, the sorted CD138-negative fraction was a mixed bone marrow immune population. IR-seq captured clonotypes at much higher depth and more reliably than RNA-seq, and smaller IR-seq throughput sufficed to identify most shared clonotypes.

Each patient had bone marrow sampled at the time of active disease. Ficoll-Hypaque density gradient centrifugation was used to isolate bone marrow mononuclear cells. Myeloma plasma cells were removed and CD138-negative cells were obtained by negative selection following labeling with CD138 magnetic microbeads on a MACS separator. The purity of the isolated cells was checked by flow cytometry with CD138 antibodies on an Attune NxT. Total RNA was extracted with TRIzol reagent and quantified with a NanoDrop spectrophotometer. Paired RNA-seq and IR-seq were performed on each patient's CD138-negative bone marrow sample. Sequences SGHRS (CDR1) and YFSETQ (CDR2) are obtained from the germline V gene. CDR3 length: 14 amino acids, cysteine to phenylalanine. Of all the DNA, just the CDR3 is kept, 42 bases in frame from base 1. V was cut back by 4 bases and J by 1 base, leaving a gap of 11 bases between them.

Starting from 400 to 450 ng RNA, TCR libraries were constructed with the Immunoverse kit using molecular barcoded adaptors that cover the alpha/delta and beta/gamma chains. TCR library preparation used the same RNA that was used for transcriptome sequencing. Sequencing of the TCR libraries was done on an Illumina HiSeq 4000 with 2 x 150 cycles. In the original analysis: MiXCR aligned TCR reads to human V, D, J and C references and assembled the aligned reads into CDR3 clonotypes, with quality filtering and error correction included. Clonotype counts and gene usage diversity were analyzed with the tcR package in R. For inspection of raw mapping reads, RNA-seq reads were mapped by STAR aligner version 2.5.3a onto GRCh37 of the human genome. To test how sequencing depth affects detected clonotypes, IR-seq fastq files were randomly downsampled with Seqtk 1.3. Using fastp at Q25 and MiXCR, TCRdb reprocessed the public reads and kept productive beta chains. Here each entry gathers all rows of one CDR3 protein and keeps the most common genes and DNA. The V and J calls shown here were made by TCRdb, not taken from the authors' results. This sample holds approximately 37,000 distinct CDR3 sequences; 13% to 15% were observed only once. Roughly 18% of the sample is in the top ten clones.

What was sequenced was a population of CD138-negative cells sorted from bone marrow. The cell subset or site label, as the study defines it: bone marrow mononuclear cells depleted of CD138+ plasma/myeloma cells by negative magnetic selection. The sequence joins TRBV5-1 to TRBJ1-1; tentative D gene TRBD1, with 6 bases matching. The receptor's source is a donor aged 40 or older with multiple myeloma. The DNA sequence is as follows: TGCGCCAGCAGCCCGTTGACAGGGAACACTGAAGCTTTCTTT. Its product reads: CASSPLTGNTEAFF.